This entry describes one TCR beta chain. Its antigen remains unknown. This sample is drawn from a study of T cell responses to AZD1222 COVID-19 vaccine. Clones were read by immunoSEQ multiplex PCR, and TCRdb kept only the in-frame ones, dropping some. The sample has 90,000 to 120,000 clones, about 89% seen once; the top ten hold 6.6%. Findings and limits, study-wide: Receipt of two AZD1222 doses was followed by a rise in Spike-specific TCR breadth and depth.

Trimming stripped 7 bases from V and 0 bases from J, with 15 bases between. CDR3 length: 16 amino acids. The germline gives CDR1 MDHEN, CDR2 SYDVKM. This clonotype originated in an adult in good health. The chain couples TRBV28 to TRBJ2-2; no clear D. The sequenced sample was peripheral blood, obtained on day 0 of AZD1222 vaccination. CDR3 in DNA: TGTGCCAGCACCTATGGTGGCAGGACGAACACCGGGGAGCTGTTTTTT. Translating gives CASTYGGRTNTGELFF. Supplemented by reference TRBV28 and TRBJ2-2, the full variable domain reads DVKVTQSSRYLVKRTGEKVFLECVQDMDHENMFWYRQDPGLGLRLIYFSYDVKMKEKGDIPEGYSVSREKKERFSLILESASTNQTSMYLCASTYGGRTNTGELFFGEGSRLTVL.